This T cell receptor (beta chain) derives from a study of radiation and T cells in renal cell carcinoma. V lost 5 bases to trimming and J lost 15 bases; unmatched junction nucleotides: 9. CDR3 size: 13 residues. Germline CDR1 and CDR2: SQVTM and ANQGSEA. Documented time point: blood 4 weeks post-SBRT, at nephrectomy. Stated treatment: 15 Gy SBRT to primary tumor, nephrectomy 4 weeks later. Nephrectomy followed 15 Gy stereotactic body radiation by 4 weeks. Findings and limits, study-wide: Baseline intratumoral clonotype presence is unknown without pretreatment biopsies. From baseline, blood top tumor clonotypes peaked at 2 weeks post-radiation.

TCRdb's copy holds only in-frame clones and misses some; the assay was immunoSEQ multiplex PCR. The table includes some 31,000 clones, 65% to 85% detected once. This clone appeared a few times. The antigen is not known. This chain joins TRBV29-1 and TRBJ2-1; 14 bases are a match to TRBD2. The origin of this receptor is a man in his fifties or sixties with renal cell carcinoma. The sample was blood, taken from a patient whose treatment included radiotherapy and nephrectomy. The CDR3 coding sequence is TGCAGCGTTTTGGCCGGGACTAGCGGGAGAGGGTTCTTC. It specifies CSVLAGTSGRGFF.